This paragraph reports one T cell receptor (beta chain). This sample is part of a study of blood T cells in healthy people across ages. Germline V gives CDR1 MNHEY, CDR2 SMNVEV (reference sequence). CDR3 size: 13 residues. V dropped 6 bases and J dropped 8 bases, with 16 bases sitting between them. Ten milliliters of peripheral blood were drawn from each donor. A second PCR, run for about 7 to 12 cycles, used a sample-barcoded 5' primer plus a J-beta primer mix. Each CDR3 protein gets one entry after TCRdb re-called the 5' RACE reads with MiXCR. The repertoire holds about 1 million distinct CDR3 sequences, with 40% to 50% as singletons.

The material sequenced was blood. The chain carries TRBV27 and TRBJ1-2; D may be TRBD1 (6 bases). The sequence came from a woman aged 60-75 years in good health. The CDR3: CASSGNRVEGYTF. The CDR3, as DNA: TGTGCCAGCAGCGGGAACAGGGTGGAAGGCTACACCTTC.